A selection of T cell receptor beta chains follows, all from one sample in a study of cytomegalovirus exposure and HLA in healthy donors. Clones were sequenced by immunoSEQ multiplex PCR, and TCRdb holds only the in-frame ones, with some missing. The table includes 200,000 or so clones, 80% to 85% detected once. The sequenced sample was PBMCs. Every receptor here comes from a woman aged 50 to 60 in good health and CMV-seropositive. Each CDR3 is given with its conserved first and last residue. The D gene is left open where the match is weak. Clone size is given for some rows only: seen once, a few or many times, or a class if the clone is expanded.

TRBV21-1	.	.	TRBJ2-1	CASSNPAGYYNEQFF	TGTGCCAGCAGCAACCCAGCGGGATACTACAATGAGCAGTTCTTC
TRBV29-1	TRBD1	once	TRBJ2-1	CSGGQGFYNEQFF	TGCAGCGGGGGACAGGGCTTTTACAATGAGCAGTTCTTC
TRBV19	TRBD1	.	TRBJ2-1	CASGGQGADRYNEQFF	TGTGCCAGTGGGGGACAGGGGGCCGACCGATACAATGAGCAGTTCTTC
TRBV7-8	.	.	TRBJ2-7	CASRGLDLYEQYF	TGTGCCAGCAGGGGGCTAGATCTCTACGAGCAGTACTTC
TRBV5-1	TRBD2	few	TRBJ2-7	CASSQTSAGVGYEQYF	TGCGCCAGCAGCCAAACTTCAGCGGGAGTGGGGTACGAGCAGTACTTC
TRBV2	TRBD1	.	TRBJ2-7	CASSGQGTYYEQYF	TGTGCCAGCAGTGGACAGGGGACCTACTACGAGCAGTACTTC
TRBV19	.	.	TRBJ2-3	CASSIAPGQGRDTQYF	TGTGCCAGTAGTATAGCCCCCGGGCAGGGCAGAGATACGCAGTATTTT
TRBV5-1	TRBD1	once	TRBJ2-5	CASSSGQGRVTQYF	TGCGCCAGCAGCTCGGGACAGGGCCGTGTGACCCAGTACTTC
TRBV7-6	.	.	TRBJ1-2	CASSLVGLFDGYTF	TGTGCCAGCAGCTTAGTAGGACTGTTTGATGGCTACACCTTC
TRBV7-2	.	.	TRBJ1-6	CASSLVRSPLHF	TGTGCCAGCAGCTTAGTCAGATCACCCCTCCACTTT
TRBV7-9	.	.	TRBJ2-1	CASSLRDRGNEQFF	TGTGCCAGCAGCTTGAGGGATCGAGGGAATGAGCAGTTCTTC